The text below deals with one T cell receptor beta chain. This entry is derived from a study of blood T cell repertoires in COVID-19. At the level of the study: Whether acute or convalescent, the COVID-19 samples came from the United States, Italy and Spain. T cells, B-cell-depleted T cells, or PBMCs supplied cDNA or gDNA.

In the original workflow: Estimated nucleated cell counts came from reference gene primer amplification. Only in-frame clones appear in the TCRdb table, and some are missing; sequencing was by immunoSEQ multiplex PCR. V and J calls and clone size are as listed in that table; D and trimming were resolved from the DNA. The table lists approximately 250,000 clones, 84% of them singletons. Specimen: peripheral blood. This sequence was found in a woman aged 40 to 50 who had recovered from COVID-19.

DNA of the CDR3: TGTGCCAGCAGCCCAAACGGCCAGGGTGTTGCCGGGGAGCTGTTTTTT. Translation gives CASSPNGQGVAGELFF. The chain combines TRBV3-1 (or the pseudogene TRBV3-2) with TRBJ2-2; D is possibly TRBD1 (5 bases). Germline V lookup: CDR1 LGHDT, CDR2 YNNKEL (reference sequence). V was trimmed by 4 bases and J by 6 bases, leaving 18 bases between them. This CDR3 contains 16 residues.